This TCR beta chain was identified during a study of blood T cell repertoires in COVID-19. This clone was seen only once. The V gene's germline CDR1 is SGHNT and CDR2 YYREEE (reference sequence). V trimming: 2 bases; J trimming: 4 bases; junction bases outside the gene matches: 6. CDR3 length: 16 amino acids. Here immunoSEQ multiplex PCR was the method, and the copy in TCRdb shows in-frame clones only, minus some. The sample records roughly 290,000 clones, approximately 85% being singletons. The chain carries TRBV5-4 and TRBJ2-1; 10 positions agree with TRBD2. The specimen sequenced was PBMCs or T cells enriched from blood (not recorded which). The TCR originated in a man aged 30 to 45 who had recovered from COVID-19. In DNA, the CDR3 is TGTGCCAGCAGCTTCTCGAGCGGGGGGGCTTACAATGAGCAGTTCTTC. Protein product: CASSFSSGGAYNEQFF.